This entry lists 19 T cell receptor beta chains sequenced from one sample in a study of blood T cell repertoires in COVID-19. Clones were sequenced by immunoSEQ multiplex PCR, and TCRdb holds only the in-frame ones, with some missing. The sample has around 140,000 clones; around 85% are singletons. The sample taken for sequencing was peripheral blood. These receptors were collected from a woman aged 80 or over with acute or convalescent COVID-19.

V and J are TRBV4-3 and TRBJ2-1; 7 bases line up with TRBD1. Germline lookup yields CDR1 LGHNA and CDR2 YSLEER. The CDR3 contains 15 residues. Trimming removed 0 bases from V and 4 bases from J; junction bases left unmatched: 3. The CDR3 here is CASSQEETGYNEQFF. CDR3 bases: TGCGCCAGCAGCCAAGAGGAGACAGGGTACAATGAGCAGTTCTTC.

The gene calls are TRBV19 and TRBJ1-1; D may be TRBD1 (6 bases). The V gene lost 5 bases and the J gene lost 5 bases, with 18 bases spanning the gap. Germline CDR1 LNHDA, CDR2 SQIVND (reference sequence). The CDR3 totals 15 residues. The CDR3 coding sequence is TGTGCCAGTAGTTCCCGGACAGCCGGCCGGACTGAAGCTTTCTTT. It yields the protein CASSSRTAGRTEAFF.

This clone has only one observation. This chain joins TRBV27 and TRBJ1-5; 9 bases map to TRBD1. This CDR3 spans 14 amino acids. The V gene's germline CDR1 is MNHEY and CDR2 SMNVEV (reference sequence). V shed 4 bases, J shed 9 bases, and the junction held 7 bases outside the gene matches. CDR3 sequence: CASSWDRDGRPQHF. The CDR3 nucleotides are TGTGCCAGCAGTTGGGACAGGGACGGGCGGCCCCAGCATTTT.

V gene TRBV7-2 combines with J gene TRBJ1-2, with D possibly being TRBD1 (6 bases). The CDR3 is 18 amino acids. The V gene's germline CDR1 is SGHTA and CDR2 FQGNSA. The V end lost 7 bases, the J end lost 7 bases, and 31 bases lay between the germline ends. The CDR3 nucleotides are TGTGCCAGCACCTTTAGCCGGGCAGGGGTTGGGATAGGTCGTGGCTACACCTTC. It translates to CASTFSRAGVGIGRGYTF.

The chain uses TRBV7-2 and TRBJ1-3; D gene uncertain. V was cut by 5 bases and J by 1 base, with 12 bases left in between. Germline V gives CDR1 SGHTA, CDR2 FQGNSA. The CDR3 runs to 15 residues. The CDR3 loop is CASSPHYGSGNTIYF. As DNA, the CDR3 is TGTGCCAGCAGCCCCCACTATGGTTCTGGAAACACCATATATTTT.

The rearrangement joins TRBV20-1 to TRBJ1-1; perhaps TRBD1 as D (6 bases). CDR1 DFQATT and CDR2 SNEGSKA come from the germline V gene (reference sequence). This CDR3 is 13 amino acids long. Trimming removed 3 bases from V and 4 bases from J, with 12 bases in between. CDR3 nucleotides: TGCAGTGCTAGTACAGGGAGATCCACTGAAGCTTTCTTT. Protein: CSASTGRSTEAFF.

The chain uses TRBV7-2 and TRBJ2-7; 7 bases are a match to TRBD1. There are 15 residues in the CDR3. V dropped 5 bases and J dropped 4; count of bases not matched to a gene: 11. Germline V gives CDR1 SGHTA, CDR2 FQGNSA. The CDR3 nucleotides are TGTGCCAGCAGCCCCCCGGGACAGAAGAGTTACGAGCAGTACTTC. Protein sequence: CASSPPGQKSYEQYF.

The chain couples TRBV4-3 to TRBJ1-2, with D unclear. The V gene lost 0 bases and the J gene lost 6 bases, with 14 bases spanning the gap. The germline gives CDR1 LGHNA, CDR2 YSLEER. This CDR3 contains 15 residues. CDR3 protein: CASSQDPAGTDGYTF. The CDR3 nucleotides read TGCGCCAGCAGCCAAGATCCGGCAGGTACGGATGGCTACACCTTC.

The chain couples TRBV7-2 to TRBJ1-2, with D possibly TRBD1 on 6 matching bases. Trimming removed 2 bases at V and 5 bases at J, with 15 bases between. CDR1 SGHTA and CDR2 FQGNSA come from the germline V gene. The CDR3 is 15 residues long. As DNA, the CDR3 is TGTGCCAGCAGCTTACTACAGGGTAGCTTATATGGCTACACCTTC. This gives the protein CASSLLQGSLYGYTF.

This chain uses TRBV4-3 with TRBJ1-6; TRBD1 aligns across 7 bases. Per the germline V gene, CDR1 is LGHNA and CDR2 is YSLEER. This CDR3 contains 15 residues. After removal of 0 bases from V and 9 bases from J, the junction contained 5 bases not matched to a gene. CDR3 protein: CASSQERQGSSPLHF. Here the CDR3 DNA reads TGCGCCAGCAGCCAAGAAAGACAGGGAAGTTCACCCCTCCACTTT.

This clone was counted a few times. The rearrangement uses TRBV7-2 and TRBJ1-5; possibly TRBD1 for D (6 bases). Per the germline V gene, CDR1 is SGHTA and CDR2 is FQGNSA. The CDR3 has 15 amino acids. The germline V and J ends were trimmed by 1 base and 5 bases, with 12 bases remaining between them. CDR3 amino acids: CASSLETGRYQPQHF. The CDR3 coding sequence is TGTGCCAGCAGCTTAGAGACAGGCCGATATCAGCCCCAGCATTTT. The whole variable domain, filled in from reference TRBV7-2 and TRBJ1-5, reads GAGVSQSPSNKVTEKGKDVELRCDPISGHTALYWYRQSLGQGLEFLIYFQGNSAPDKSGLPSDRFSAERTGGSVSTLTIQRTQQEDSAVYLCASSLETGRYQPQHFGDGTRLSIL.

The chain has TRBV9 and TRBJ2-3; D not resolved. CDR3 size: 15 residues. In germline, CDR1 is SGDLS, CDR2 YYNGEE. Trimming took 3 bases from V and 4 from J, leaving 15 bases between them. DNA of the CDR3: TGTGCCAGCAGCGCGGATGGCAGGCCGGCAGATACGCAGTATTTT. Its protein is CASSADGRPADTQYF.

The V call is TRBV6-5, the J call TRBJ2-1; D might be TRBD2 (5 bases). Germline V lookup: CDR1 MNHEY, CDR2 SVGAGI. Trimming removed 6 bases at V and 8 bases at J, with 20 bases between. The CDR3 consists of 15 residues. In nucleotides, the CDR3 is TGTGCCAGCAGACGCGGGCCTAGCCGGGCCCATGAGCAGTTCTTC. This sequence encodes CASRRGPSRAHEQFF.

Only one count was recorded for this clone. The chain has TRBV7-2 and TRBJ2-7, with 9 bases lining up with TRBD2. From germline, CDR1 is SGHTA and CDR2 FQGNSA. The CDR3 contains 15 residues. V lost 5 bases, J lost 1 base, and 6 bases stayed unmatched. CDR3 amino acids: CASSPRGGVSYEQYF. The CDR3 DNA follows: TGTGCCAGCAGCCCGCGGGGGGGAGTATCCTACGAGCAGTACTTC.

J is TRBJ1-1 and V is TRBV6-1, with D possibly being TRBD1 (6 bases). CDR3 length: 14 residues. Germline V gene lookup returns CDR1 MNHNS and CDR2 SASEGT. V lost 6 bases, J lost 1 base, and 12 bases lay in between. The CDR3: CASRIGQKNTEAFF. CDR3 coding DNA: TGTGCCAGCAGAATCGGACAGAAGAACACTGAAGCTTTCTTT.

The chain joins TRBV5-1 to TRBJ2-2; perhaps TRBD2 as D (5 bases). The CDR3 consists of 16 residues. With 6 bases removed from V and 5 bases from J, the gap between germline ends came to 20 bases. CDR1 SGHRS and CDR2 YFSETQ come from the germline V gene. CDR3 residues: CASTSSAVGETGELFF. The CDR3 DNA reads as TGCGCCAGCACCTCCTCGGCGGTTGGGGAGACCGGGGAGCTGTTTTTT.

CDR3 region: CASSTNTGANVLTF. DNA for the CDR3: TGTGCCAGCAGTACCAACACTGGGGCCAACGTCCTGACTTTC. This chain joins TRBV2 and TRBJ2-6; no reliable D call. Per the germline V gene, CDR1 is SNHLY and CDR2 is FYNNEI. The CDR3 has 14 residues. The germline V and J ends were trimmed by 5 bases and 2 bases, with 7 bases remaining between them.

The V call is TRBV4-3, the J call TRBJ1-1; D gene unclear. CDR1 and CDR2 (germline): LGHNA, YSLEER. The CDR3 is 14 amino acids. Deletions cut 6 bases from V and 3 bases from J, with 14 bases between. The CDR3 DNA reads TGCGCCAGCAGAAAAGCGTGGGGAGACACTGAAGCTTTCTTT. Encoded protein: CASRKAWGDTEAFF.

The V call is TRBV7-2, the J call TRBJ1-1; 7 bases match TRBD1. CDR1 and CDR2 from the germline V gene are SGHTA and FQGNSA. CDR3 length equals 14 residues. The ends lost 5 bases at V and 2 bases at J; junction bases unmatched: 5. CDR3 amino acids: CASSPQGDNTEAFF. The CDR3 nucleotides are TGTGCCAGCAGCCCCCAGGGGGATAACACTGAAGCTTTCTTT.